The clone carrying this TCR beta chain was detected only once. Antigen unknown. These data belong to a study of OX40 agonist ivuxolimab in advanced cancers. Across the study: Every 2 weeks, ivuxolimab was infused into the patients intravenously at between 0.01 and 10 mg/kg. Patients assigned to dose escalation were diagnosed with hepatocellular carcinoma, melanoma, renal cell or head and neck cancer. Treatment received earlier with anti-PD-1, anti-PD-L1 or anti-CTLA-4 agents was allowed, and more than 35% had some. Overall study results and limits: The mean number of expanded clones was higher in CD8+ T cells than in CD4+.

Some clones are missing from TCRdb's copy, which holds only in-frame ones; the method was immunoSEQ multiplex PCR. The sample shows 60,000 to 70,000 clones, 75% to 90% of them seen only once. CDR1 is SGHTA and CDR2 is FQGNSA in the germline V gene. This CDR3 has 14 residues. V lost 2 bases and J 6 bases, leaving 11 bases between the germline ends. The receptor's source is an adult with an advanced solid tumor such as melanoma, head and neck, liver or kidney cancer. The sequencing here drew on CD4+ or CD8+ T cells sorted from blood, taken in a trial of the OX40 agonist ivuxolimab. The gene calls are TRBV7-2 and TRBJ2-1; D gene uncertain. CDR3 DNA: TGTGCCAGCAGCTTAATAGCTCCATCCAATGAGCAGTTCTTC. Protein sequence: CASSLIAPSNEQFF.